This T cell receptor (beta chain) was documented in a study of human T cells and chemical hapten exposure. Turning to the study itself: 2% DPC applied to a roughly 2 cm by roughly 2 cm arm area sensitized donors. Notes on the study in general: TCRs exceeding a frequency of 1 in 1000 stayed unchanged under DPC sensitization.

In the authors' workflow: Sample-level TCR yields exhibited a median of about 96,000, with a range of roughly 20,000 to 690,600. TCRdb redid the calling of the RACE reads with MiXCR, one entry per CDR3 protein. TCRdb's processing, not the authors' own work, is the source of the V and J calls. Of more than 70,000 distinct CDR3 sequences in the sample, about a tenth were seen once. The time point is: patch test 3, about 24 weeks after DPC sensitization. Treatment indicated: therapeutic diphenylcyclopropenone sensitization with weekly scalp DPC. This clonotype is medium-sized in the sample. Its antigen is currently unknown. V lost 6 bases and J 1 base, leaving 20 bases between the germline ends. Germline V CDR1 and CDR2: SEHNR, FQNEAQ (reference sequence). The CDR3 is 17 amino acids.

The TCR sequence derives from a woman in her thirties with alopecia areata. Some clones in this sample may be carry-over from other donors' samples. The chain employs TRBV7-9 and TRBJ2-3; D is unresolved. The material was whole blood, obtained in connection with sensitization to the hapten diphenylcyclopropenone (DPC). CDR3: CASRPTLSAGGTDTQYF. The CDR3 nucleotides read TGTGCCAGCAGACCGACACTTTCGGCAGGCGGCACAGATACGCAGTATTTT.